This T cell receptor beta chain was sequenced for a study of lymphopenia after photon versus proton radiotherapy. On this clone: What it binds is not known.

Assay: immunoSEQ multiplex PCR; the TCRdb copy retains only in-frame clones and omits some. This sample has 37,000 or so clones, with about 83% found just once. Study-wide points: Post-nadir diversity loss with photons came from oligoclonal expansion, particularly CD8+ Temra cells. Proton therapy kept repertoires fairly stable, unlike photons, which gained effector/memory cells.

Germline V gives CDR1 KGHSH, CDR2 LQKENI. The CDR3 is made up of 16 amino acids. V was cut by 1 base and J by 2 bases, with 14 bases left in between. This clonotype was sampled from a man aged 50 or older with gastric cancer. The chain employs TRBV18 and TRBJ1-2; D not certain. Sample: peripheral blood, taken from a patient treated with photon-based radiotherapy. As DNA, the CDR3 is TGTGCCAGCTCACCACTAGTCAGCGAGGGCAACTATGGCTACACCTTC. Amino acid sequence: CASSPLVSEGNYGYTF.